Listed below are T cell receptor beta chains from one sample, sequenced in a study of T cells expressing NK-cell markers. TCRdb reprocessed the 5' RACE reads and stores each CDR3 protein as one record, lacking DNA. The sample table sets out over 200,000 distinct CDR3 sequences. Sequenced input: blood T cells: a sorted CD56 or NKG2C T cell subset, CD4+ or CD8+ T cells, or bulk PBMC T cells (not recorded which). The receptors were gathered from a man aged 18 to 30 in good health. Each CDR3 is given with its conserved first and last residue.

j_call: TRBJ2-1; v_call: TRBV20-1; cdr3_aa: CSASGLPNEQFF
j_call: TRBJ1-2; v_call: TRBV12-3/TRBV12-4; cdr3_aa: CASSFGTYGYTF
j_call: TRBJ2-7; v_call: TRBV6-5; cdr3_aa: CASSYSQYEQYF
j_call: TRBJ2-3; v_call: TRBV29-1; cdr3_aa: CSGGRTGGTDTQYF
j_call: TRBJ2-5; v_call: TRBV14; cdr3_aa: CASSHRGPWEETQYF
j_call: TRBJ1-1; v_call: TRBV12-3/TRBV12-4; cdr3_aa: CASSRARTGGNTEAFF
j_call: TRBJ2-3; v_call: TRBV6-5; cdr3_aa: CASSHSQGVVTDTQYF
j_call: TRBJ2-5; v_call: TRBV6-5; cdr3_aa: CASSIRETQYF
j_call: TRBJ1-1; v_call: TRBV7-2; cdr3_aa: CASSATGVGEAFF
j_call: TRBJ2-3; v_call: TRBV10-3; cdr3_aa: CAISELGSDTQYF
j_call: TRBJ2-5; v_call: TRBV12-3/TRBV12-4; cdr3_aa: CASSLTSGYQETQYF
j_call: TRBJ1-2; v_call: TRBV7-2; cdr3_aa: CASSHGTGGYGYTF
j_call: TRBJ2-3; v_call: TRBV4-2; cdr3_aa: CASSLTSGSDTQYF
j_call: TRBJ2-3; v_call: TRBV11-2; cdr3_aa: CASSLEGPGLAGSDTQYF
j_call: TRBJ2-1; v_call: TRBV12-5; cdr3_aa: CASSAGGPTNEQFF
j_call: TRBJ2-1; v_call: TRBV7-2; cdr3_aa: CASSSGDPVQQFF
j_call: TRBJ2-1; v_call: TRBV29-1; cdr3_aa: CSVDQGTFNEQFF
j_call: TRBJ1-5; v_call: TRBV7-2; cdr3_aa: CASSLSGTLNQPQHF
j_call: TRBJ2-7; v_call: TRBV7-2; cdr3_aa: CASSSQGPRLSSYEQYF
j_call: TRBJ2-2; v_call: TRBV29-1; cdr3_aa: CSVQAGNTGELFF
j_call: TRBJ2-5; v_call: TRBV7-2; cdr3_aa: CASSSGGNTPETQYF
j_call: TRBJ2-2; v_call: TRBV12-3/TRBV12-4; cdr3_aa: CASSLDQHTGELFF
j_call: TRBJ2-7; v_call: TRBV29-1; cdr3_aa: CSVEERRTTGSYEQYF
j_call: TRBJ1-5; v_call: TRBV18; cdr3_aa: CASSSSGRDNQPQHF
j_call: TRBJ2-7; v_call: TRBV7-2; cdr3_aa: CASSLDTASGSYEQYF
j_call: TRBJ2-3; v_call: TRBV9; cdr3_aa: CASSVGTDTQYF
j_call: TRBJ2-1; v_call: TRBV7-9; cdr3_aa: CASSSFWDSKTNEQFF
j_call: TRBJ2-7; v_call: TRBV5-1; cdr3_aa: CASRPLGTAAYEQYF
j_call: TRBJ2-4; v_call: TRBV2; cdr3_aa: CASSEAQQGAQYF
j_call: TRBJ2-5; v_call: TRBV20-1; cdr3_aa: CSASLQGPETQYF
j_call: TRBJ1-2; v_call: TRBV15; cdr3_aa: CATSPGQGSDYGYTF
j_call: TRBJ2-1; v_call: TRBV6-5; cdr3_aa: CASSPRDRGSNEQFF
j_call: TRBJ2-1; v_call: TRBV24-1; cdr3_aa: CATSDPSGRSYNEQFF
j_call: TRBJ2-2; v_call: TRBV7-3; cdr3_aa: CASSPEGLAGNTGELFF
j_call: TRBJ2-1; v_call: TRBV7-3; cdr3_aa: CASSPPGRVHEQFF
j_call: TRBJ2-1; v_call: TRBV6-5; cdr3_aa: CASSYSGGTLYNEQFF
j_call: TRBJ2-5; v_call: TRBV7-2; cdr3_aa: CASSLPRVGETQYF
j_call: TRBJ2-1; v_call: TRBV11-2; cdr3_aa: CASNVIAGEKNNEQFF
j_call: TRBJ2-1; v_call: TRBV29-1; cdr3_aa: CSVAVVYNEQFF
j_call: TRBJ2-1; v_call: TRBV7-2; cdr3_aa: CASSLAGTSGGYNEQFF
j_call: TRBJ2-5; v_call: TRBV29-1; cdr3_aa: CSVEVGGLGEETQYF
j_call: TRBJ2-1; v_call: TRBV27; cdr3_aa: CASRDPQGRSSYNEQFF